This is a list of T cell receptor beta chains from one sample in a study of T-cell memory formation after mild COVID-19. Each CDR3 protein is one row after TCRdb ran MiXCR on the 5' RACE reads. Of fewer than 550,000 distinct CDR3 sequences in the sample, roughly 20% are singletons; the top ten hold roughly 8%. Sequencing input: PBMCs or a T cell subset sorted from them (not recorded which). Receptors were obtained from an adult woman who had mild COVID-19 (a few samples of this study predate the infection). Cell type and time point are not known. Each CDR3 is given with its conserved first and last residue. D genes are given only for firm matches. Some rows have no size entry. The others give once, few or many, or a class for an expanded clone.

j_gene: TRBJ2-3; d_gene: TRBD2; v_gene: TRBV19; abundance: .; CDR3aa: CASSIVGREITDTQYF; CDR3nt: TGTGCCAGTAGTATAGTTGGGCGGGAGATCACAGATACGCAGTATTTT
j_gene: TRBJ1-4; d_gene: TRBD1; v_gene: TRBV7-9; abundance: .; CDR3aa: CASSARTGGVPTNEKLFF; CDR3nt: TGTGCCAGCAGCGCGCGGACAGGGGGAGTTCCAACTAATGAAAAACTGTTTTTT
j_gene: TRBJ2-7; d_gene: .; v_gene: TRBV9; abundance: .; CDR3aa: CASSPDSFASYEQYF; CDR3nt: TGTGCCAGCAGCCCAGACTCCTTCGCCTCCTACGAGCAGTACTTC
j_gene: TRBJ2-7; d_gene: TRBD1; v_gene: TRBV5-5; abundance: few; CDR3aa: CASSAGTGPSYEQYF; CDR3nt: TGTGCCAGCAGCGCCGGGACAGGACCCTCCTACGAGCAGTACTTC
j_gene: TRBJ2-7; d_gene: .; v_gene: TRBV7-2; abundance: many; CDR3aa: CASSLGQGRVYF; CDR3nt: TGTGCCAGCAGCTTAGGGCAGGGGCGCGTGTACTTC
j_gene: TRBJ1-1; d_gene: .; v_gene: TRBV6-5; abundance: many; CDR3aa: CASSYRGGAFF; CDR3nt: TGTGCCAGCAGTTACCGGGGCGGAGCTTTCTTT
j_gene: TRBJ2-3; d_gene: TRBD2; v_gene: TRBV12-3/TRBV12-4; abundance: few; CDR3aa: CASGGLAGGGDTQYF; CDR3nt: TGTGCCAGCGGGGGACTAGCGGGGGGCGGAGATACGCAGTATTTT
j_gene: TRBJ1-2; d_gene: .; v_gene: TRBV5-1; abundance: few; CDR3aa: CASSLAGSDGYTF; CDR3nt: TGCGCCAGCAGCTTGGCAGGCTCCGATGGCTACACCTTC
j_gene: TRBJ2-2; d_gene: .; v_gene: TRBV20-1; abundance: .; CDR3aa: CSASFSPLAPGQNTGELFF; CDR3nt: TGCAGTGCTAGTTTTAGCCCCCTTGCCCCCGGACAGAACACCGGGGAGCTGTTTTTT
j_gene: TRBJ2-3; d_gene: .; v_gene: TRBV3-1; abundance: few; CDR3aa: CASSQGGGTFSDTQYF; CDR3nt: TGTGCCAGCAGCCAAGGAGGAGGAACCTTCTCAGATACGCAGTATTTT
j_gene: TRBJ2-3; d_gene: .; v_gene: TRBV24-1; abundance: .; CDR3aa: CATSVGRRNTQYF; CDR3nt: TGTGCCACCAGTGTAGGGCGAAGGAATACGCAGTATTTT
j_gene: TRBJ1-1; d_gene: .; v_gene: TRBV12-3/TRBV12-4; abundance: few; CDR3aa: CASSLKTQLVTEAFF; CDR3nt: TGTGCCAGCAGTCTAAAGACACAGCTAGTGACTGAAGCTTTCTTT
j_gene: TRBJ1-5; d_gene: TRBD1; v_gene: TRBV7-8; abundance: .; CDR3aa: CASSHRSGDRGRGPQHF; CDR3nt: TGTGCCAGCAGCCATAGAAGCGGGGACAGGGGGCGAGGGCCCCAGCATTTT
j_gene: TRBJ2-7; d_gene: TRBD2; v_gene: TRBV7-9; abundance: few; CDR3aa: CASSLGVAGETYEQYF; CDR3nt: TGTGCCAGCAGCTTAGGGGTAGCGGGGGAAACCTACGAGCAGTACTTC
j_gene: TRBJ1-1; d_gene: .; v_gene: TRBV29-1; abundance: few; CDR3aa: CSTRLNTEAFF; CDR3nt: TGCAGCACTCGTCTTAACACTGAAGCTTTCTTT
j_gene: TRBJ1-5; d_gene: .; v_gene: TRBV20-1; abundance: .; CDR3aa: CSARVRDGGRPQHF; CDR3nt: TGCAGTGCTAGAGTTCGGGACGGCGGGAGGCCCCAGCATTTT
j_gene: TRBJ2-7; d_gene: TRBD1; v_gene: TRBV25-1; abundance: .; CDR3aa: CASTSPATGLSYEQYF; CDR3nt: TGTGCCAGCACATCTCCCGCGACAGGGCTCTCCTACGAGCAGTACTTC
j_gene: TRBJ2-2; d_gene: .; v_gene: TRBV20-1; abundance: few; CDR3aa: CSASKGAGMTTGELFF; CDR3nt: TGCAGTGCTAGTAAAGGGGCAGGGATGACCACCGGGGAGCTGTTTTTT
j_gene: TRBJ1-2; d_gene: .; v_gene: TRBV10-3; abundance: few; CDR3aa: CAISTGAGDILYSNYGYTF; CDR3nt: TGTGCCATCAGTACGGGGGCAGGGGATATCCTGTATTCTAACTATGGCTACACCTTC
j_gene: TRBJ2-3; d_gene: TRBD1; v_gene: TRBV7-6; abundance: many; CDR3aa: CASRDSYTDTQYF; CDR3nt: TGTGCCAGCCGGGACAGCTACACAGATACGCAGTATTTT
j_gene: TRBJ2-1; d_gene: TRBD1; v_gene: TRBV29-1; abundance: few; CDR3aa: CSVEDVTGEMSSYNEQFF; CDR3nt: TGCAGCGTTGAAGATGTGACAGGGGAGATGAGCTCCTACAATGAGCAGTTCTTC
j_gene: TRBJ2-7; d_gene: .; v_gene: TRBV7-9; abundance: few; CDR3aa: CASSPSGARVEQYF; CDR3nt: TGTGCCAGCAGCCCATCGGGAGCTAGGGTCGAGCAGTACTTC
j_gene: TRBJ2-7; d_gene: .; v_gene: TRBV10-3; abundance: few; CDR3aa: CAISERGSYYEQYF; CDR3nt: TGTGCCATCAGTGAGAGGGGATCATACTACGAGCAGTACTTC
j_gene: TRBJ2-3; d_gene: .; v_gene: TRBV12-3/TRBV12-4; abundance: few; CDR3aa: CASSFRVDTQYF; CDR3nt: TGTGCCAGCAGTTTTAGGGTAGATACGCAGTATTTT
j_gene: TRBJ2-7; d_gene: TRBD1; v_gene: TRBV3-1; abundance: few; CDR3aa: CASSQVVGDRASYEQYF; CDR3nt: TGTGCCAGCAGCCAAGTGGTCGGGGACAGGGCTTCCTACGAGCAGTACTTC
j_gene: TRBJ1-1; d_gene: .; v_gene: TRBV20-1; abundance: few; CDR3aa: CSARKNSMNTEAFF; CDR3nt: TGCAGTGCTAGGAAAAACAGCATGAACACTGAAGCTTTCTTT
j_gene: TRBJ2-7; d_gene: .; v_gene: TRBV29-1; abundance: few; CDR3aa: CSVESDSSSYEQYF; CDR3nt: TGCAGCGTTGAAAGTGACAGCAGCTCCTACGAGCAGTACTTC
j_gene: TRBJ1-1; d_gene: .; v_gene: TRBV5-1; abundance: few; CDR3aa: CASSLDARGTEAFF; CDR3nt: TGCGCCAGCAGCTTGGACGCCCGGGGGACTGAAGCTTTCTTT
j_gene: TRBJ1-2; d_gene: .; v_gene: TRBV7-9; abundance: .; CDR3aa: CASSSTGSYYGYTF; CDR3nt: TGTGCCAGCAGCTCGACGGGGTCCTACTATGGCTACACCTTC
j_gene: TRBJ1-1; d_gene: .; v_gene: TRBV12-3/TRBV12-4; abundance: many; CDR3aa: CASSPTPGQGRTEAFF; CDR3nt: TGTGCCAGCAGTCCAACCCCTGGGCAGGGAAGGACTGAAGCTTTCTTT
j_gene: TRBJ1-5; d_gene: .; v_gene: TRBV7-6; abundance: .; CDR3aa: CASSTYTNQPQHF; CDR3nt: TGTGCCAGCAGCACTTACACCAATCAGCCCCAGCATTTT
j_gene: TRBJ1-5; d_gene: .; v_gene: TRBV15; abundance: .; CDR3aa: CATSRNLGVDLHQPQHF; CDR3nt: TGTGCCACCAGCAGAAATCTCGGGGTGGATCTCCATCAGCCCCAGCATTTT